This T cell receptor (beta chain) was sequenced for a study of T cells expressing NK-cell markers. Study summary: Seven of the eight sequenced donors were HCMV-seropositive; one was seronegative.

The CDR3 is 17 amino acids. CDR1 LNHDA and CDR2 SQIVND come from the germline V gene (reference sequence). General study points: The study found dominant NKG2C+ clonotypes at roughly 1.0-7.0% of CD8+ T cells in six donors. These same clonotypes (in a handful of donors) also led the CD3+CD56-NKG2C+ fraction.

On this clonotype itself: The antigen is not known.

TCRdb reprocessed the 5' RACE reads, keeping one entry per CDR3 protein, no DNA. The sample table sets out 400,000 or so distinct CDR3 sequences. The rearrangement links TRBV19 to TRBJ2-1; absent DNA, TCRdb's TRBD2 call cannot be checked. The sequenced sample consisted of blood T cells: a sorted CD56 or NKG2C T cell subset, CD4+ or CD8+ T cells, or bulk PBMC T cells (not recorded which). The receptor comes from a woman between 45 and 65 years old in good health. CDR3 in amino acids: CASSGGLAGSYYNEQFF. Complete variable domain (other parts from reference TRBV19 and TRBJ2-1): DGGITQSPKYLFRKEGQNVTLSCEQNLNHDAMYWYRQDPGQGLRLIYYSQIVNDFQKGDIAEGYSVSREKKESFPLTVTSAQKNPTAFYLCASSGGLAGSYYNEQFFGPGTRLTVL.